The 3 T cell receptor beta chains given below trace back to one sample, sequenced in a study of cytomegalovirus exposure and HLA in healthy donors. Use of 60 Vbeta and 13 Jbeta primers characterized the PCR. The data were produced by immunoSEQ multiplex PCR, yet TCRdb's version contains in-frame clones alone and is incomplete. Of about 150,000 clones detected, under 85% appear once; the ten largest clones hold 4.5% to 5.5%. Sequencing was carried out using PBMCs. Every receptor here comes from a woman aged 18-30 years in good health and CMV-seropositive.

The J gene is TRBJ1-1, the V gene TRBV6-5; possible D gene TRBD1, 6 bases. The CDR3 covers 14 residues. The germline V and J ends were trimmed by 6 bases and 3 bases, with 14 bases remaining between them. The V gene's germline CDR1 is MNHEY and CDR2 SVGAGI. The CDR3 coding sequence is TGTGCCAGCAGCCCTGACAGGTACGACACTGAAGCTTTCTTT. Translated: CASSPDRYDTEAFF.

The CDR3 region is CASIPNGAGNTGELFF. The CDR3 coding sequence is TGTGCCAGCATCCCTAACGGAGCGGGGAACACCGGGGAGCTGTTTTTT. This chain connects TRBV6-6 to TRBJ2-2; perhaps TRBD2 as D (6 bases). Looked up from germline, CDR1 is MNHNY and CDR2 is SVGAGI (reference sequence). This CDR3 contains 16 residues. V lost 7 bases and J lost 1, with 16 bases in between.

The chain has TRBV4-1 and TRBJ1-5; 7 bases are a match to TRBD1. CDR3 length equals 14 residues. Trimming at V came to 4 bases and at J to 4 bases, leaving 4 bases not matched to a gene. Germline CDR1 reads MGHRA; CDR2 reads YSYEKL. CDR3 DNA: TGCGCCAGCAGCCCTCGGGACAGTAATCAGCCCCAGCATTTT. This codes for CASSPRDSNQPQHF.